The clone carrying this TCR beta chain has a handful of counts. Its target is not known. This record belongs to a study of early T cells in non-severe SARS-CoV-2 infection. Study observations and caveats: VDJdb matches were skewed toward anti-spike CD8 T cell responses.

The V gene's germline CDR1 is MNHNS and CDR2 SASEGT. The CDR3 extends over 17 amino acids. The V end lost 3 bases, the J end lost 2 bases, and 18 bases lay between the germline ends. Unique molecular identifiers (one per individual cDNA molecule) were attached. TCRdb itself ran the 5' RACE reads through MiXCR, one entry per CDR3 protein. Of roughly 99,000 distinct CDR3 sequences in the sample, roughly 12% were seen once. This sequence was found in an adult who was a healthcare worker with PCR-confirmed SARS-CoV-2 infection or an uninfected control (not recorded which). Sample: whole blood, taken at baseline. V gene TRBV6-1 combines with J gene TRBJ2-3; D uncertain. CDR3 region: CASSEGATVLLTDTQYF. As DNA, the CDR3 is TGTGCCAGCAGTGAGGGTGCAACGGTACTCCTCACAGATACGCAGTATTTT.